The 8 T cell receptor beta chains presented below share a single source sample, sequenced in a study of blood T cells in healthy people across ages (dated by TCRdb to between 2014 and 2017). Library preparation employed 5' RACE. Data came from an Illumina HiSeq 2500. A second roughly 7 to 12 cycle PCR used a sample-barcoded 5' primer and a J-beta primer mix. The raw public data were reprocessed by TCRdb itself: fastp quality trimming at Q25, MiXCR clonotype calling, in-frame beta chains only. Entries are consolidated by CDR3 protein sequence, retaining the most common genes and DNA. This sample gives 1.5 million to 2 million distinct CDR3 sequences in total; approximately 32% of them show up just once. The ten top clones hold about 11% of the sample. Sequenced sample: blood. These receptors were collected from a woman aged 25-40 years in good health.

In this sample, this clonotype turned up many times. The chain carries TRBV6-1 and TRBJ1-2; no definite D call. Germline V gene lookup returns CDR1 MNHNS and CDR2 SASEGT. CDR3 length equals 18 residues. V lost 6 bases and J 1 base, leaving 24 bases between the germline ends. CDR3 loop: CASRFGRAAIRLNYGYTF. The CDR3 nucleotides read TGTGCCAGCAGGTTCGGGAGGGCCGCGATTCGCCTTAACTATGGCTACACCTTC.

The rearrangement links TRBV27 to TRBJ2-1; no firm D call. The ends were cut back, 3 bases at V and 5 bases at J, with 11 bases in the middle. CDR3 length equals 14 residues. Germline CDR1 MNHEY, CDR2 SMNVEV (reference sequence). CDR3 amino acids: CASSFALLNNEQFF. DNA for the CDR3: TGTGCCAGCAGTTTTGCACTCCTAAACAATGAGCAGTTCTTC.

This rearrangement joins TRBV5-1 to TRBJ2-7, with TRBD1 identical over 8 bases. The CDR3 is 15 residues long. Germline trimming cut 4 bases from V and 4 bases from J; bases unmatched to any gene: 10. The germline V gene has CDR1 SGHRS and CDR2 YFSETQ. The CDR3 DNA reads TGCGCCAGCAGCCCGACGACAGGGGCCACGTACGAGCAGTACTTC. The encoded protein is CASSPTTGATYEQYF. The variable domain in full, completed from reference TRBV5-1 and TRBJ2-7, reads KAGVTQTPRYLIKTRGQQVTLSCSPISGHRSVSWYQQTPGQGLQFLFEYFSETQRNKGNFPGRFSGRQFSNSRSEMNVSTLELGDSALYLCASSPTTGATYEQYFGPGTRLTVT.

Concerning this clonotype: A much larger clone differs from this one at a single base, so this may be a read error. Because the CDR3 is missing its conserved closing phenylalanine or tryptophan, this is likely a read error. V gene TRBV6-5 combines with J gene TRBJ2-7; TRBD1 aligns across 10 bases. Trimming cost V 6 bases and J 8 bases; bases outside gene matches: 10. The CDR3 covers 14 residues. Germline V gives CDR1 MNHEY, CDR2 SVGAGI. The DNA for the CDR3 is TGTGCCAGCAGCACCGGGACAGGGGCACCCCAGCAGTACTTA. Its translation is CASSTGTGAPQQYL.

This clonotype showed up just a few times. A junction boundary mismatches the germline segment, possibly from a read error. The rearrangement links TRBV27 to TRBJ2-5; D may be TRBD2 (5 bases). Germline V CDR1 and CDR2: MNHEY, SMNVEV (reference sequence). The CDR3 extends over 13 amino acids. CDR3 coding DNA: TGTGCCAGCAACGCCCGGGGTCACGAGACCCCGTACTTC. It yields the protein CASNARGHETPYF.

This clonotype showed up just a few times. The V gene is TRBV7-9, the J gene TRBJ2-1, with a tentative D call TRBD2 (6 bases). V was shortened by 7 bases and J by 9 bases, with 16 bases between the two germline ends. This CDR3 spans 13 amino acids. CDR1 SEHNR and CDR2 FQNEAQ come from the germline V gene (reference sequence). In DNA form, the CDR3 reads TGTGCCAGCATCGTGGGACTCCTCAGTGAGCAGTTCTTC. Its protein product is CASIVGLLSEQFF.

This clonotype came up a few times. This sequence joins TRBV7-6 and TRBJ1-1, with D maybe TRBD1 (5 bases). Trimming took 3 bases from V and 7 from J, leaving 21 bases between them. Germline V lookup: CDR1 SGHVS, CDR2 FNYEAQ. The CDR3 is 16 residues long. The CDR3 bases are TGTGCCAGCAGCTTGGGCTACGGGACGTCAGAGGGTGAAGCTTTCTTT. This codes for CASSLGYGTSEGEAFF.

The CDR3 nucleotides are TGCAGTGGGGGGACTAGCGGTGGCACAGATACGCAGTATTTT. Encoded protein: CSGGTSGGTDTQYF. V and J are TRBV20-1 and TRBJ2-3; TRBD2 matches 11 bases. This CDR3 comprises 14 residues. Unmatched junction bases numbered 4, after V lost 7 bases and J lost 1 base. The germline gives CDR1 DFQATT, CDR2 SNEGSKA (reference sequence).